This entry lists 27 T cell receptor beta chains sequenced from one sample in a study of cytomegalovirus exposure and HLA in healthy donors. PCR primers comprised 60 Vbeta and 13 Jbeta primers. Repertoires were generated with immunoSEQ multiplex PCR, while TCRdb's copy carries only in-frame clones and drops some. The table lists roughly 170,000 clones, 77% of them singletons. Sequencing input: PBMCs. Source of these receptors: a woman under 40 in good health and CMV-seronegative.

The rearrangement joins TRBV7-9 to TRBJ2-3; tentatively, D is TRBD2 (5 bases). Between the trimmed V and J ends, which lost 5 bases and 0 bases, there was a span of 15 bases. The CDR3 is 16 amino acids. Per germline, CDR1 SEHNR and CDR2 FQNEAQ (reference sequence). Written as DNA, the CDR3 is TGTGCCAGCAGCCCCGCGAGCGGCCGAAGCACAGATACGCAGTATTTT. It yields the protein CASSPASGRSTDTQYF.

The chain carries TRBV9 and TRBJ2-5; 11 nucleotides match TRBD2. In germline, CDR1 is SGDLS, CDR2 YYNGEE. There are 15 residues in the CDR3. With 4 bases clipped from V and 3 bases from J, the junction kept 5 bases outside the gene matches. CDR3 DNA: TGTGCCAGCAGCCTAACGACTAGCGGGGAAGAGACCCAGTACTTC. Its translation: CASSLTTSGEETQYF.

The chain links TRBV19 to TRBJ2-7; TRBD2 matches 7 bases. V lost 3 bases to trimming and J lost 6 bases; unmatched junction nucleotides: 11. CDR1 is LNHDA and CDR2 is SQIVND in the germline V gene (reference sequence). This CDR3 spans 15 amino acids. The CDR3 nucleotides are TGTGCCAGTAGTATTGGGTGGGGCAGCGGGGCCGAGCAGTACTTC. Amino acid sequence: CASSIGWGSGAEQYF.

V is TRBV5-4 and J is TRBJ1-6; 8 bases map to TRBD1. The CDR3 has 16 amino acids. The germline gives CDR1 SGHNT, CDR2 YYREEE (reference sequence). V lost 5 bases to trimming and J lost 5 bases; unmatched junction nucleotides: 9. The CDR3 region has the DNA TGTGCCAGCAGGGCCGGGACAGGAGCTAATAATTCACCCCTCCACTTT. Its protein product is CASRAGTGANNSPLHF.

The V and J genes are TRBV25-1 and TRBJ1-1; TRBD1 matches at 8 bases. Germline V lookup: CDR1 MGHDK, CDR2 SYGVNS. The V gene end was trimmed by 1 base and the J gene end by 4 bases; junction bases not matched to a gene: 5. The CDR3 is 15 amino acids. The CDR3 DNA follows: TGTGCCAGCAGTGAATCACCAGGGGGCTTCACTGAAGCTTTCTTT. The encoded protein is CASSESPGGFTEAFF.

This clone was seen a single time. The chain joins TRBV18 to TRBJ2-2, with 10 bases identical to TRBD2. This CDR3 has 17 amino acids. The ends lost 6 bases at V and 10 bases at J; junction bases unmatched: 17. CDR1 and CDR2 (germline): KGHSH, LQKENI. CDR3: CASSYFGLAGVPAELFF. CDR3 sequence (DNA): TGTGCCAGCTCGTACTTCGGGCTAGCGGGAGTCCCCGCGGAGCTGTTTTTT. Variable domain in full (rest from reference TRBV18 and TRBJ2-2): NAGVMQNPRHLVRRRGQEARLRCSPMKGHSHVYWYRQLPEEGLKFMVYLQKENIIDESGMPKERFSAEFPKEGPSILRIQQVVRGDSAAYFCASSYFGLAGVPAELFFGEGSRLTVL.

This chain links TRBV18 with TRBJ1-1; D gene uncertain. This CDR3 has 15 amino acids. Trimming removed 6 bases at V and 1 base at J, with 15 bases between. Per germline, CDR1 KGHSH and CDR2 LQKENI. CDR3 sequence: CASSSTLNGNTEAFF. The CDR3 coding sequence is TGTGCCAGCTCGTCTACCCTGAACGGGAACACTGAAGCTTTCTTT.

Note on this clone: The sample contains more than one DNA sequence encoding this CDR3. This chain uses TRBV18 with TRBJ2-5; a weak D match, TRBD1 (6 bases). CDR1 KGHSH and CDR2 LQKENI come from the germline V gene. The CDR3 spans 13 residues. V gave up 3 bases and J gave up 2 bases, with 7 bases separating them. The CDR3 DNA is TGTGCCAGCTCACCGGGACATCAAGAGACCCAGTACTTC. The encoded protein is CASSPGHQETQYF.

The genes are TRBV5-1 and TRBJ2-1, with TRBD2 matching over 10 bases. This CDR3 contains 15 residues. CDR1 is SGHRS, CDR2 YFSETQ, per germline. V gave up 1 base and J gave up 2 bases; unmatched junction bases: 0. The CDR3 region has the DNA TGCGCCAGCAGCTTGACTAGCGGGGCCTACAATGAGCAGTTCTTC. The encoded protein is CASSLTSGAYNEQFF.

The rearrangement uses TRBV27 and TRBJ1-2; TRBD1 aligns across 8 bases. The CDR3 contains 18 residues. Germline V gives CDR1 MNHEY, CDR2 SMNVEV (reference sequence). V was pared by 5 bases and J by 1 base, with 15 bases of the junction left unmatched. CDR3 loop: CASSPDRGQGWGNYGYTF. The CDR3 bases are TGTGCCAGCAGTCCCGACAGGGGCCAAGGGTGGGGTAACTATGGCTACACCTTC.

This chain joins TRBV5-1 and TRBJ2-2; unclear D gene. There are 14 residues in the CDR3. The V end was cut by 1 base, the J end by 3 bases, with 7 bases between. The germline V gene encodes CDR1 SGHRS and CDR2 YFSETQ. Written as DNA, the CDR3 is TGCGCCAGCAGCTTGTCGCTAGACACCGGGGAGCTGTTTTTT. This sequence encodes CASSLSLDTGELFF.

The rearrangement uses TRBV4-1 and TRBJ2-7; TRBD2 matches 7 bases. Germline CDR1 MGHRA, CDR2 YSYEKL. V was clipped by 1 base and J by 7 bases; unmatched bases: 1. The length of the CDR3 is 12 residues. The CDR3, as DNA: TGCGCCAGCAGCCAAGCGGGAGGAGAGCAGTACTTC. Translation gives CASSQAGGEQYF.

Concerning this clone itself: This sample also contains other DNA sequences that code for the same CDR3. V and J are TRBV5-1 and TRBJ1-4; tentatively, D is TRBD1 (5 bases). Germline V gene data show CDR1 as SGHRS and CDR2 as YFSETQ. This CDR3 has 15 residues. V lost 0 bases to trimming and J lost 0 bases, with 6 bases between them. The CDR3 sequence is CASSLGGATNEKLFF. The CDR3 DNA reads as TGCGCCAGCAGCTTGGGGGGGGCAACTAATGAAAAACTGTTTTTT.

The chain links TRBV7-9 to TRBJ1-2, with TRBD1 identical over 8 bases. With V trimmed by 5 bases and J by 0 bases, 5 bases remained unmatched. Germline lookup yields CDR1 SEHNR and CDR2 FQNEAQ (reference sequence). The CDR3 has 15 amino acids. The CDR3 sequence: CASSQTGGSNYGYTF. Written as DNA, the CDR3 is TGTGCCAGCAGCCAAACAGGGGGTTCTAACTATGGCTACACCTTC.

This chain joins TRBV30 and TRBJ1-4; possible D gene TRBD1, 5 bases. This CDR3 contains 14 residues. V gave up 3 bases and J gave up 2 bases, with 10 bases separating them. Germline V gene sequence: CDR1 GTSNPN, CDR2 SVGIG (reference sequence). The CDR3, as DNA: TGTGCCTGGAGGCGGACACCTACTAATGAAAAACTGTTTTTT. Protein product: CAWRRTPTNEKLFF.

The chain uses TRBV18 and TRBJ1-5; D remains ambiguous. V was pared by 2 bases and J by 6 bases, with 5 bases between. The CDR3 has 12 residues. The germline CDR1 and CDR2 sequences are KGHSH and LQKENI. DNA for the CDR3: TGTGCCAGCTCACCAGGCCCTCAGCCCCAGCATTTT. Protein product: CASSPGPQPQHF.

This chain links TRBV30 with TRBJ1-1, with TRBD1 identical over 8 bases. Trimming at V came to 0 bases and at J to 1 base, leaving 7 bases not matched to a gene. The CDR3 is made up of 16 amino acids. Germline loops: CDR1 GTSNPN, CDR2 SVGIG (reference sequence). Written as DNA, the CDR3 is TGTGCCTGGAGTGTCCGGGGACAGGTATGGAACACTGAAGCTTTCTTT. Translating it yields CAWSVRGQVWNTEAFF.

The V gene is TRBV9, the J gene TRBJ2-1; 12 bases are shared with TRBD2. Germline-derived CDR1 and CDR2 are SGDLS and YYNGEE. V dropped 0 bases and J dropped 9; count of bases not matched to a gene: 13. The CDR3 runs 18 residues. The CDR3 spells CASSVAGLAGGLPVEQFF. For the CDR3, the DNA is TGTGCCAGCAGCGTAGCTGGGCTAGCGGGGGGGCTACCCGTTGAGCAGTTCTTC. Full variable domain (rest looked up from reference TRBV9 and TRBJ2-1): DSGVTQTPKHLITATGQRVTLRCSPRSGDLSVYWYQQSLDQGLQFLIQYYNGEERAKGNILERFSAQQFPDLHSELNLSSLELGDSALYFCASSVAGLAGGLPVEQFFGPGTRLTVL.

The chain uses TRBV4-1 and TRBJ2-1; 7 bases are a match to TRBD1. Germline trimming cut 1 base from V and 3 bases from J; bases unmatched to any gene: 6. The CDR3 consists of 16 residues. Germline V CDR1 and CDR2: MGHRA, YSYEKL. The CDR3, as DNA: TGCGCCAGCAGCCAAGCGAGGGGGCGAAACTACAATGAGCAGTTCTTC. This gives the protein CASSQARGRNYNEQFF.

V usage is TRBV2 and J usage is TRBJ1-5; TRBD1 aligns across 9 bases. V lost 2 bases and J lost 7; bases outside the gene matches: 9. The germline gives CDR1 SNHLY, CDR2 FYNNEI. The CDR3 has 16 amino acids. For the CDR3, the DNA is TGTGCCAGCAGTGAAAAACGGGGACAGGGTCGGCAGCCCCAGCATTTT. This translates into CASSEKRGQGRQPQHF.

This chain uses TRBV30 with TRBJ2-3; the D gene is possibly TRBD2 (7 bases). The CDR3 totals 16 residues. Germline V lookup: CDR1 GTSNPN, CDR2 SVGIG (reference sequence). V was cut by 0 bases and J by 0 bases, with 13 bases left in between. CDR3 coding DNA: TGTGCCTGGAGTGTAGGTTGGGGGGGCAGCACAGATACGCAGTATTTT. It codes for CAWSVGWGGSTDTQYF.

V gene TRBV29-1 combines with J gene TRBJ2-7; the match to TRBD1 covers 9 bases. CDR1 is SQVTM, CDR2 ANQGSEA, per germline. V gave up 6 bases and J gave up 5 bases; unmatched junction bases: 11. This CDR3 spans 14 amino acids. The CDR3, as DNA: TGCAGCGTCGGGACAGGGTCCGCCGGCGACGAGCAGTACTTC. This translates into CSVGTGSAGDEQYF.

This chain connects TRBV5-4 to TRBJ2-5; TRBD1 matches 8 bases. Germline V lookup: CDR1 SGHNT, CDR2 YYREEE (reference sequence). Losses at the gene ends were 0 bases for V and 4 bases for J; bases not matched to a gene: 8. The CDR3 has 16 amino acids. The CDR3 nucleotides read TGTGCCAGCAGCTTGGCCGGGGCAGGGGGCCTAGAGACCCAGTACTTC. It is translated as CASSLAGAGGLETQYF.

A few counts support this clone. In nucleotides, the CDR3 is TGCGCCAGCAGCCAACTTATAGCGGCCACCGGGGAGCTGTTTTTT. Translated, it gives CASSQLIAATGELFF. The J gene is TRBJ2-2, the V gene TRBV4-3; perhaps TRBD2 as D (6 bases). This CDR3 is built from 15 residues. V was pared by 2 bases and J by 4 bases, with 11 bases between. Germline lookup yields CDR1 LGHNA and CDR2 YSLEER.

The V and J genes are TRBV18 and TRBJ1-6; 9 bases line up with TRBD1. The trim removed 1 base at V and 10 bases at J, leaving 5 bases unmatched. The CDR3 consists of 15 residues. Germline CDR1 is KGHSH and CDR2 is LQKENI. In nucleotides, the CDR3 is TGTGCCAGCTCACCACAGTGGACAGGGGAATCACCCCTCCACTTT. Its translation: CASSPQWTGESPLHF. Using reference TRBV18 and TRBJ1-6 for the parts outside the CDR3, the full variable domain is NAGVMQNPRHLVRRRGQEARLRCSPMKGHSHVYWYRQLPEEGLKFMVYLQKENIIDESGMPKERFSAEFPKEGPSILRIQQVVRGDSAAYFCASSPQWTGESPLHFGNGTRLTVT.

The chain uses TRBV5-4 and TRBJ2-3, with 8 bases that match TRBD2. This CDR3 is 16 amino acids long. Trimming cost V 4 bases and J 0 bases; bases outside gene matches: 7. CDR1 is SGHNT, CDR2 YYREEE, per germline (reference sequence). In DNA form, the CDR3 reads TGTGCCAGCAGCCCTAGCGGGTCGACTAGCACAGATACGCAGTATTTT. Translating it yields CASSPSGSTSTDTQYF.

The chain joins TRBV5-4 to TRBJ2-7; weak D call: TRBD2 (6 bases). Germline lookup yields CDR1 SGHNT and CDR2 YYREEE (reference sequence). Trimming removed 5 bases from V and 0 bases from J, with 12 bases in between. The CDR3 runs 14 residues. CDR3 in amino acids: CASSKGGDSYEQYF. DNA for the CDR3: TGTGCCAGCAGTAAAGGCGGGGACTCCTACGAGCAGTACTTC.